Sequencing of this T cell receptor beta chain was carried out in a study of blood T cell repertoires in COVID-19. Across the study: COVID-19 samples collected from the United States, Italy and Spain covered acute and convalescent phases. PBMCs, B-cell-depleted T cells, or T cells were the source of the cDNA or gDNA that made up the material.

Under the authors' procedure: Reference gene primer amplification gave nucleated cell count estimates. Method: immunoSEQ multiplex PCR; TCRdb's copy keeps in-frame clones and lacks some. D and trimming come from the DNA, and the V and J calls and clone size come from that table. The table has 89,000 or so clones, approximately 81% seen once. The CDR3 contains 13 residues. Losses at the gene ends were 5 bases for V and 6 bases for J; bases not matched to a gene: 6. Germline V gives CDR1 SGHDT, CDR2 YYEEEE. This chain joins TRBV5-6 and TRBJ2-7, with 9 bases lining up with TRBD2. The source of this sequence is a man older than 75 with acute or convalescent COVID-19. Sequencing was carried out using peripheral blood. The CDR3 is CASRLAGEREQYF. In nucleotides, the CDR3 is TGTGCCAGCAGATTAGCGGGAGAACGCGAGCAGTACTTC.